This T cell receptor (beta chain) was sequenced for a study of metastatic and nonmetastatic thyroid tumors. Study summary: It was across blood and tumor or nodule tissue from malignant and benign thyroid patients that repertoires were compared.

As regards this clone: What it binds is not known.

Per the original methods: Across clinicopathological groups, CDR3 differences served as the basis for building a distant-metastasis classifier for papillary thyroid cancer. Using MiXCR, TCRdb re-called clones from the PCR reads. These V and J calls originate from TCRdb's pipeline instead of the authors' own analysis. The table shows approximately 30,000 clones, with approximately 15% occurring only once. Nobody among the patients had been given any treatment before thyroid surgery. Overall study results and limits: Patients with malignant thyroid tumors reportedly had significantly higher TCR beta diversity than those with benign nodules, in blood and tumor.

The source is a female donor with papillary thyroid cancer or a benign thyroid nodule (not recorded which). Some clones in this sample may be carry-over from other donors' samples. The sample comprised blood.

CDR3: CASSLLAGGVTDTQYF. CDR3 DNA: TGTGCCAGCAGTTTACTAGCAGGGGGCGTCACAGATACGCAGTATTTT. The chain joins TRBV6-5 to TRBJ2-3; the match to TRBD1 covers 8 bases. Looked up from germline, CDR1 is MNHEY and CDR2 is SVGAGI. V lost 4 bases to trimming and J lost 2 bases; unmatched junction nucleotides: 8. The CDR3 has 16 amino acids.